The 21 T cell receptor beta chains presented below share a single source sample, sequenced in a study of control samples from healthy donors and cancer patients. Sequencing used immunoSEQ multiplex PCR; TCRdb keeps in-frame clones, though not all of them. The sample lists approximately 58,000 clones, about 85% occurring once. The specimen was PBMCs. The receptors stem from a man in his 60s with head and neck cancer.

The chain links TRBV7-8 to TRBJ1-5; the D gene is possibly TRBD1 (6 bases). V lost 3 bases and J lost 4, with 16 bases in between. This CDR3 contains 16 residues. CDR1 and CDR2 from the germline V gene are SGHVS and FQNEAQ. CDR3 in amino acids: CASSFLRGGLNQPQHF. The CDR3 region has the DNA TGTGCCAGCAGCTTCTTACGAGGGGGACTGAATCAGCCCCAGCATTTT.

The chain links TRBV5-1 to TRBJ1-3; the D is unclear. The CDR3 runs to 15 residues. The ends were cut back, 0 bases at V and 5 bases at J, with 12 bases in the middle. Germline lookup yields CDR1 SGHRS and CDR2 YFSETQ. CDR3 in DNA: TGCGCCAGCAGCTTGGCCTTCGGGGAAAGAAACACCATATATTTT. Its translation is CASSLAFGERNTIYF.

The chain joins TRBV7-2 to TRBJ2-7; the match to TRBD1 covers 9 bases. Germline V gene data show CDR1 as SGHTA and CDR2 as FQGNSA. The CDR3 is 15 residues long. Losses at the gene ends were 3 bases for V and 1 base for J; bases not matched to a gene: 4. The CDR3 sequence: CASSFDGTGSYEQYF. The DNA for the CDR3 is TGTGCCAGCAGCTTTGACGGGACAGGGTCCTACGAGCAGTACTTC.

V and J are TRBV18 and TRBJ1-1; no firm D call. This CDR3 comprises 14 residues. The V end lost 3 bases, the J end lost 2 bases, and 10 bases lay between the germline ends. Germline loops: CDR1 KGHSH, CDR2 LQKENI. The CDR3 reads CASSPDGANTEAFF. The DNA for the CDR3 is TGTGCCAGCTCACCGGACGGAGCAAACACTGAAGCTTTCTTT.

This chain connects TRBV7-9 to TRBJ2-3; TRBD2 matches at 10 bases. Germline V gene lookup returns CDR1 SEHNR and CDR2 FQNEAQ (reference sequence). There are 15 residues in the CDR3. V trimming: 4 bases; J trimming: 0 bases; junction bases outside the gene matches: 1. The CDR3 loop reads CASSSSGGSTDTQYF. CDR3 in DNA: TGTGCCAGCAGCTCTAGCGGGGGCAGCACAGATACGCAGTATTTT.

DNA for the CDR3: TGTGCCTGGAGTGTCACTAGGTCTCGCGGTGGCACCGGGGAGCTGTTTTTT. Translating gives CAWSVTRSRGGTGELFF. The chain joins TRBV30 to TRBJ2-2, with D tentatively TRBD2 (5 bases). This CDR3 is 17 amino acids long. Germline values: CDR1 GTSNPN, CDR2 SVGIG (reference sequence). Trimming took off 0 bases at V and 4 bases at J, with 18 bases between the two ends.

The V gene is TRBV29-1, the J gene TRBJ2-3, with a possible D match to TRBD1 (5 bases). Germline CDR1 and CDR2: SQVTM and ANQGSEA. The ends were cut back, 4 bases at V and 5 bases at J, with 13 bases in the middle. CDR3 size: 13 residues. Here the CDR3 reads CSVGGLGRDTQYF. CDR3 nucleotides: TGCAGCGTTGGGGGCCTGGGTCGAGATACGCAGTATTTT.

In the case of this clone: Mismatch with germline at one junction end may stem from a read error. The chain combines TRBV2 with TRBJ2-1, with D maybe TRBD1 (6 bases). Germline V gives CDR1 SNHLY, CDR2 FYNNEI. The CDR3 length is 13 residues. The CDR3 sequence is CASTQDRNNVQFF. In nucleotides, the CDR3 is TGTGCCAGCACCCAGGACAGAAACAATGTGCAGTTCTTC.

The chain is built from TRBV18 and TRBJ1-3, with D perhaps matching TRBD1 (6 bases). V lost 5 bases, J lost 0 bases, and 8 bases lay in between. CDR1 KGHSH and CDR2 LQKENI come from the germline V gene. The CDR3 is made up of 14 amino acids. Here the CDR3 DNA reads TGTGCCAGCTCAGAACAGGGCTCTGGAAACACCATATATTTT. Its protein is CASSEQGSGNTIYF.

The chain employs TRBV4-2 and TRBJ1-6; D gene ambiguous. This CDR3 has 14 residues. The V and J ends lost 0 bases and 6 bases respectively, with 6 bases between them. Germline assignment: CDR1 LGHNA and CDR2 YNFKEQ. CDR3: CASSQERANSPLHF. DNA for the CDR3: TGTGCCAGCAGCCAAGAAAGGGCTAATTCACCCCTCCACTTT.

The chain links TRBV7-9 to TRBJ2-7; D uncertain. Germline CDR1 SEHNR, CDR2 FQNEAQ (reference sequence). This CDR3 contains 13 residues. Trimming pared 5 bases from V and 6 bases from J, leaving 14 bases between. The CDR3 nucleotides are TGTGCCAGCAGCCTCAATGAGGCCGGCGAGCAGTACTTC. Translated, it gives CASSLNEAGEQYF.

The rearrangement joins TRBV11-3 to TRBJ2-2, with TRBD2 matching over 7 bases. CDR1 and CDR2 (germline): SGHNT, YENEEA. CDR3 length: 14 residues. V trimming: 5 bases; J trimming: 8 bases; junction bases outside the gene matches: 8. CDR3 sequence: CASSRDYGVGELFF. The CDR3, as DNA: TGTGCCAGCAGCCGGGACTACGGTGTGGGGGAGCTGTTTTTT.

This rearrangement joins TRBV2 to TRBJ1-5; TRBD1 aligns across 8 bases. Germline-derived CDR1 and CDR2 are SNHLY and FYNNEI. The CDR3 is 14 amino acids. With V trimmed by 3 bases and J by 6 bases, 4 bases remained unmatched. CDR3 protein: CASSENRGGQPQHF. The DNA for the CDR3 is TGTGCCAGCAGTGAGAACAGGGGGGGTCAGCCCCAGCATTTT.

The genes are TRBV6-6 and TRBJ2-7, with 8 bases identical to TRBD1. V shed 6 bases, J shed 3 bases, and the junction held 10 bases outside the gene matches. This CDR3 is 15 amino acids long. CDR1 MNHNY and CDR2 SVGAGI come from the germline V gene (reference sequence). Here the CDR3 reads CASRKDREGVYEQYF. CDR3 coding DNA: TGTGCCAGCAGGAAGGACAGGGAAGGGGTCTACGAGCAGTACTTC.

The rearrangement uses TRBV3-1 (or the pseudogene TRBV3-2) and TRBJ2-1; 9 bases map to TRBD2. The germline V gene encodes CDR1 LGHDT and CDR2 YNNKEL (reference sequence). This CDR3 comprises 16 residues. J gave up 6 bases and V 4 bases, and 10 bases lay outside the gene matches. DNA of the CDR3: TGTGCCAGCAGCCTCCCCCTGAGCGGGAGGATCAATGAGCAGTTCTTC. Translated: CASSLPLSGRINEQFF.

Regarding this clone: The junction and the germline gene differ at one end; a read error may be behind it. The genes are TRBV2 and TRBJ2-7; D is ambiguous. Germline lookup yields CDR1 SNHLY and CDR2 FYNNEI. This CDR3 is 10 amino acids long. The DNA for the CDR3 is TGTGCCAGCAGTAGTCAAAGGACCTTCTTC. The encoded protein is CASSSQRTFF.

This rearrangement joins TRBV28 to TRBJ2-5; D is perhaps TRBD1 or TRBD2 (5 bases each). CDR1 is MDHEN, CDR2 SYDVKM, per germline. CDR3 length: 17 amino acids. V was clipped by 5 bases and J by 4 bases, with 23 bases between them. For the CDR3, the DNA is TGTGCCAGCAGTAAAACCCTCCTTAGAGGGGTAGGAGAGACCCAGTACTTC. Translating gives CASSKTLLRGVGETQYF.

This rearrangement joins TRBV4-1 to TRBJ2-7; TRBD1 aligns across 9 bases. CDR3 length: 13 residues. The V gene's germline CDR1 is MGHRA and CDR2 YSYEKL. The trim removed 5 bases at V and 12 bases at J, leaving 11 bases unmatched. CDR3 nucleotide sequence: TGCGCCAGCAGCAGCACAGGGGGCTACGGGTTGTACTTC. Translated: CASSSTGGYGLYF.

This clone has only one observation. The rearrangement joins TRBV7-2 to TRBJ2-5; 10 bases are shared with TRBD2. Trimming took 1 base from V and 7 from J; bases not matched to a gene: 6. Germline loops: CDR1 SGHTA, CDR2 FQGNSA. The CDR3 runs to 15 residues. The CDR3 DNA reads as TGTGCCAGCAGCTTAGGGCTAGCGGGAGTTGCGACCCAGTACTTC. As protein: CASSLGLAGVATQYF. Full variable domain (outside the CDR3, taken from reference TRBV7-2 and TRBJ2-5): GAGVSQSPSNKVTEKGKDVELRCDPISGHTALYWYRQSLGQGLEFLIYFQGNSAPDKSGLPSDRFSAERTGGSVSTLTIQRTQQEDSAVYLCASSLGLAGVATQYFGPGTRLLVL.

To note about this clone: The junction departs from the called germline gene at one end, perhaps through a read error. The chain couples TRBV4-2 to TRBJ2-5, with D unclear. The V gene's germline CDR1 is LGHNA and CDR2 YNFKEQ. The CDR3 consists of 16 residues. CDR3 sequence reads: CAGSQDPGTSRETQYF. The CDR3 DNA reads TGTGCCGGCAGCCAAGATCCAGGCACCTCCAGGGAGACCCAGTACTTC.

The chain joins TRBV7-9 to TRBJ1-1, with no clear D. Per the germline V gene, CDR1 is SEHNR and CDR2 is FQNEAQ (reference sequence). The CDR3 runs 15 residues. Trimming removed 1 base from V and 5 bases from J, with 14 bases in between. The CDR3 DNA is TGTGCCAGCAGCTTAGGGACTGCGTTGGAGACTGAAGCTTTCTTT. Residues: CASSLGTALETEAFF.